A selection of T cell receptor beta chains follows, all from one sample in a study of Ad26.COV2.S vaccination and SARS-CoV-2 variants. The protocol was immunoSEQ multiplex PCR, while the TCRdb copy is restricted to in-frame clones and leaves out a portion. Here the sample spans around 270,000 clones, about 83% being singletons. Sequenced here: peripheral blood, sampled in a trial of Ad26.COV2.S vaccine versus placebo. These receptors all come from a person between 18 and 65 years old who received the Ad26.COV2.S COVID-19 vaccine or a placebo. Each CDR3 is given with its conserved first and last residue. D genes are given only for firm matches. Some rows have no size entry. The others give once, few or many, or a class for an expanded clone.

D,V,size,J,DNA,CDR3
TRBD1,TRBV3-1/TRBV3-2,-,TRBJ2-3,TGTGCCAGCAGCCAGACAGGGGGCAAGGATACGCAGTATTTT,CASSQTGGKDTQYF
-,TRBV19,-,TRBJ1-4,TGTGCCAGTAGTAACGGACAGAATGAAAAACTGTTTTTT,CASSNGQNEKLFF
-,TRBV18,-,TRBJ1-1,TGTGCCAGCTCACCAACGGGCGGGCGCCGCATGAACACTGAAGCTTTCTTT,CASSPTGGRRMNTEAFF
-,TRBV30,-,TRBJ1-4,TGTGCCTGGGGGAGGGGACTGAAGGATGAAAAACTGTTTTTT,CAWGRGLKDEKLFF
TRBD1,TRBV5-1,-,TRBJ1-3,TGCGCCAGCAGCCCCGAACAGGGGACAATCTCTGGAAACACCATATATTTT,CASSPEQGTISGNTIYF
TRBD1,TRBV5-1,-,TRBJ2-3,TGCGCCAGCAGCTTGGGGGACAGGGGGTCAGATACGCAGTATTTT,CASSLGDRGSDTQYF
-,TRBV19,-,TRBJ2-1,TGTGCCAGTAGTATGAAACAGGGTTCCTACAATGAGCAGTTCTTC,CASSMKQGSYNEQFF
-,TRBV7-3,-,TRBJ2-2,TGTGCCAGCAGCCCCCCATGGTCCGGGGAGCTGTTTTTT,CASSPPWSGELFF
-,TRBV11-2,-,TRBJ2-6,TGTGCCAGCAGCTTCAGGCCACTATCGAGCTCTGGGGCCAACGTCCTGACTTTC,CASSFRPLSSSGANVLTF
TRBD2,TRBV4-2,-,TRBJ2-3,TGTGCCAGCAGCCCGGGACTAGCGGGAGGGCCAGGCACAGATACGCAGTATTTT,CASSPGLAGGPGTDTQYF
-,TRBV5-5,-,TRBJ1-3,TGTGCCAGCAGTATAACATGGGACTCTGGAAACACCATATATTTT,CASSITWDSGNTIYF
TRBD2,TRBV27,-,TRBJ2-3,TGTGCCAGCAGTTTGGAACTAGCGGGGGGGCCAGGAGATACGCAGTATTTT,CASSLELAGGPGDTQYF
-,TRBV3-1/TRBV3-2,few,TRBJ1-2,TGTGCCAGCAGCCTATCTATGAGGGTTGGCGGCTACACCTTC,CASSLSMRVGGYTF
TRBD2,TRBV7-2,-,TRBJ2-5,TGTGCCAGCAGCCGGAGCGGGGGGGCCAAAGAGACCCAGTACTTC,CASSRSGGAKETQYF
-,TRBV6-5,-,TRBJ1-3,TGTGCCAGCGCGGTGAACTCTGGAAACACCATATATTTT,CASAVNSGNTIYF
TRBD1,TRBV19,once,TRBJ2-1,TGTGCCAGTAGTATAGGGCCGGGACAGGGAAGTCGGGGCTGGTACAGTGAGCAGTTCTTC,CASSIGPGQGSRGWYSEQFF
-,TRBV30,-,TRBJ2-1,TGTGCCTGGAGTGCGGGTGGGACCTACAATGAGCAGTTCTTC,CAWSAGGTYNEQFF
-,TRBV7-9,-,TRBJ2-3,TGTGCCAGCAGCTTAGTGGTGGATCCGGATACGCAGTATTTT,CASSLVVDPDTQYF
-,TRBV9,-,TRBJ2-1,TGTGCCAGCAGCGTAGATGGGCGCTACAATGAGCAGTTCTTC,CASSVDGRYNEQFF
TRBD2,TRBV4-3,-,TRBJ2-3,TGCGCCAGCAGCCAAGGGGTCCTAGCGGCTAGCACAGATACGCAGTATTTT,CASSQGVLAASTDTQYF
-,TRBV5-4,-,TRBJ1-1,TGTGCCAGCAGCTTGGGGCTTCTCCTGAACACTGAAGCTTTCTTT,CASSLGLLLNTEAFF
-,TRBV9,once,TRBJ2-1,TGTGCCAGCAGCCCTCGGAGTCCGACCTACAATGAGCAGTTCTTC,CASSPRSPTYNEQFF
-,TRBV30,-,TRBJ1-3,TGTGCCTGGAGTCAAGGTGCAGGGACTGGAAACACCATATATTTT,CAWSQGAGTGNTIYF
-,TRBV19,-,TRBJ1-1,TGTGCCAGTAAGTCGGGTATAGCCTTGAACACTGAAGCTTTCTTT,CASKSGIALNTEAFF
-,TRBV6-5,-,TRBJ1-1,TGTGCCAGCAGTTACTCGCGCGGGGGTGTGAACACTGAAGCTTTCTTT,CASSYSRGGVNTEAFF
-,TRBV7-8,-,TRBJ1-1,TGTGCCAGCAGCTTCATTTCAGGGGAAATGATGAACACTGAAGCTTTCTTT,CASSFISGEMMNTEAFF
-,TRBV5-1,-,TRBJ1-5,TGCGCCAGCAGCCCCAAGGTCGGGCAGGGACCCCAGCATTTT,CASSPKVGQGPQHF
TRBD2,TRBV3-1/TRBV3-2,-,TRBJ2-1,TGTGCCAGCAGCCTCTGGACTAGCGGGGAGAGCTCCTACAATGAGCAGTTCTTC,CASSLWTSGESSYNEQFF
-,TRBV11-3,-,TRBJ2-7,TGTGCCAGCAGCCCCGGCCGGGGGGCAGGCGAGCAGTACTTC,CASSPGRGAGEQYF
-,TRBV2,-,TRBJ1-4,TGTGCCAGCAGGGCCCTTGCAACTAATGAAAAACTGTTTTTT,CASRALATNEKLFF
-,TRBV9,-,TRBJ1-1,TGTGCCAGCAGCCCGACCCAGGGAGGAGCTTTCTTT,CASSPTQGGAFF
-,TRBV5-6,-,TRBJ2-4,TGTGCCAGCAGCTTGGACAGACTAACCTCCAAAAACATTCAGTACTTC,CASSLDRLTSKNIQYF
TRBD2,TRBV7-2,-,TRBJ2-1,TGTGCCAGCAGAACGATAGCGGGAACCTACAATGAGCAGTTCTTC,CASRTIAGTYNEQFF
-,TRBV7-8,-,TRBJ2-7,TGTGCCAGCAGCTTCGGACACCCCTACGAGCAGTACTTC,CASSFGHPYEQYF
-,TRBV27,-,TRBJ2-1,TGTGCCAGCAGTCCCTATCGACAGGATTTTTCCTACAATGAGCAGTTCTTC,CASSPYRQDFSYNEQFF
TRBD2,TRBV2,-,TRBJ2-1,TGTGCCAGCAGTGGGCTTGGGACTAGCGGGAGGGATGAGCAGTTCTTC,CASSGLGTSGRDEQFF
-,TRBV5-4,-,TRBJ1-1,TGTGCCAGCAGCTTGGGGACGGACAACTTTAGGTTGATCTTT,CASSLGTDNFRLIF
TRBD1,TRBV5-4,-,TRBJ2-1,TGTGCCAGCAGCTTGGGGGACAGGGGGCTACATCCCTCCTCCTACAATGAGCAGTTCTTC,CASSLGDRGLHPSSYNEQFF
-,TRBV7-8,-,TRBJ2-1,TGTGCCAGCAGCCCCGGCCCTATAGCCACTACAGTCTATGAGCAGTTCTTC,CASSPGPIATTVYEQFF
TRBD1,TRBV4-1,-,TRBJ1-1,TGCGCCAGCAGCCAGGGAGGGGGCGGGGGCACTGAAGCTTTCTTT,CASSQGGGGGTEAFF
-,TRBV18,once,TRBJ2-2,TGTGCCAGCTCACCACAAATGGGCGCGAACACCGGGGAGCTGTTTTTT,CASSPQMGANTGELFF
TRBD1,TRBV19,-,TRBJ2-3,TGTGCCAGTAGTACGACAGGGGGCCCAGATACGCAGTATTTT,CASSTTGGPDTQYF
-,TRBV5-1,-,TRBJ1-5,TGCGCCAGCAGCTTGGATGGGGGGACATCTCAGCCCCAGCATTTT,CASSLDGGTSQPQHF
TRBD1,TRBV5-1,-,TRBJ2-7,TGCGCCAGCAGCCTGGAGGCCGGGACAGGGCAATACGAGCAGTACTTC,CASSLEAGTGQYEQYF
-,TRBV5-6,-,TRBJ2-5,TGTGCCAGCAGCTTGGGGCCCCTACAGGGCCGAGAGACCCAGTACTTC,CASSLGPLQGRETQYF
TRBD1,TRBV28,-,TRBJ1-4,TGTGCCAGCAGTTTAACCGGGACAGGGAATGAAAAACTGTTTTTT,CASSLTGTGNEKLFF
-,TRBV5-1,-,TRBJ2-5,TGCGCCAGCAGCTTGACGTCAGGACATAGAGGGACCCAGTACTTC,CASSLTSGHRGTQYF
-,TRBV5-1,-,TRBJ1-5,TGCGCCAGCAGCTTGGTTGGCAGCCATAGCAATCAGCCCCAGCATTTT,CASSLVGSHSNQPQHF
TRBD2,TRBV5-1,-,TRBJ2-5,TGCGCCAGCAGATGGGGACCCCCAAGCGGGGGGCCAGGGGAGACCCAGTACTTC,CASRWGPPSGGPGETQYF
TRBD2,TRBV7-8,-,TRBJ2-7,TGTGCCAGCAGCGTGACTAGCGCGGCCTACGAGCAGTACTTC,CASSVTSAAYEQYF
TRBD2,TRBV5-1,-,TRBJ2-1,TGCGCCAGCAGCTTGGGGACTAGCGGCAATGAGCAGTTCTTC,CASSLGTSGNEQFF
-,TRBV6-6,-,TRBJ1-1,TGTGCCAGCACCCTGACAGCGAACACTGAAGCTTTCTTT,CASTLTANTEAFF
-,TRBV4-2,-,TRBJ1-4,TGTGCCAGCAGCCAAGAAAGGGGCCAGAATAATGAAAAACTGTTTTTT,CASSQERGQNNEKLFF
TRBD2,TRBV4-3,-,TRBJ2-3,TGCGCCAGCAGCCAAGAAGTCGCGGGAGGGTCCAGAATTGTCACAGATACGCAGTATTTT,CASSQEVAGGSRIVTDTQYF
-,TRBV18,-,TRBJ1-2,TGTGCCAGCTCACCAACGGGGACTTCTAACTATGGCTACACCTTC,CASSPTGTSNYGYTF
-,TRBV5-1,-,TRBJ2-3,TGCGCCAGCAGCTTGAACAGGCTCACAGATACGCAGTATTTT,CASSLNRLTDTQYF
-,TRBV4-3,-,TRBJ2-3,TGCGCCAGCAGCCAGTCCCAACTGGTTCATACGCAGTATTTT,CASSQSQLVHTQYF
TRBD1,TRBV27,-,TRBJ1-5,TGTGCCAGCAGCTCGGGACAGGGGGTTCAATTGCAGCCCCAGCATTTT,CASSSGQGVQLQPQHF